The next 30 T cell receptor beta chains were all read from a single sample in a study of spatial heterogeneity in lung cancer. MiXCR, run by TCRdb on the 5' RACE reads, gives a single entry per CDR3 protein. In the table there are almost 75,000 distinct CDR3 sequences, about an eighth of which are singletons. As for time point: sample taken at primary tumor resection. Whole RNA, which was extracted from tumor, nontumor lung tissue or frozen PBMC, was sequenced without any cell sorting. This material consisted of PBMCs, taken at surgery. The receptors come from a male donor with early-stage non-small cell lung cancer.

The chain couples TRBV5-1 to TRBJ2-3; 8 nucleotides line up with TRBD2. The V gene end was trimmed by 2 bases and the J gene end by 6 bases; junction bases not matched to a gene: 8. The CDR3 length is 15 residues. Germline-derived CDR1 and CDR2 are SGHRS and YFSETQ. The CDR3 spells CASSFTGGRPDTQYF. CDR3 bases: TGCGCCAGCAGCTTCACGGGAGGGAGACCGGATACGCAGTATTTT.

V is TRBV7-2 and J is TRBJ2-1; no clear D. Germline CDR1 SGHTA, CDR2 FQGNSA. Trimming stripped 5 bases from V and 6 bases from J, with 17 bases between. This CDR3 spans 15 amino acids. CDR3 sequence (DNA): TGTGCCAGCAGCCCCAACCCGGCTAGTCTCAATGAGCAGTTCTTC. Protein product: CASSPNPASLNEQFF.

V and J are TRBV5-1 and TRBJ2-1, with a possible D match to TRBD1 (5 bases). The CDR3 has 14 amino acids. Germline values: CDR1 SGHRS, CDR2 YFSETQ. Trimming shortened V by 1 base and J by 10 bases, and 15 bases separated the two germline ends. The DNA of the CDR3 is TGCGCCAGCAGCTTGATAGGGGCGCCGGTAGAGCAGTTCTTC. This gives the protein CASSLIGAPVEQFF.

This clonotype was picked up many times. The CDR3 DNA is TGTGCCAGTAGTCTCCGCGGTTGGGGGACTGAGCAGTTCTTC. This translates into CASSLRGWGTEQFF. The chain joins TRBV19 to TRBJ2-1; D could derive from TRBD1 or TRBD2 (5 bases each). Germline V gives CDR1 LNHDA, CDR2 SQIVND (reference sequence). The CDR3 loop spans 14 amino acids. V shed 5 bases and J shed 9 bases, with 17 bases lying between them.

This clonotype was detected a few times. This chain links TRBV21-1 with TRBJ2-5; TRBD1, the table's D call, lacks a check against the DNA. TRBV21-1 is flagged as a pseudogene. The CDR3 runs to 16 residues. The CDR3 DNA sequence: TGTGCCAGCAGCAAACCGGGGAGGGGGCCTCGGGAGACCCAGTACTTC. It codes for CASSKPGRGPRETQYF.

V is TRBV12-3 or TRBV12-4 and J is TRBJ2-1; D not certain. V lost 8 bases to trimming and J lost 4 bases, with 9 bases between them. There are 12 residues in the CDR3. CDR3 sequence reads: CASWDFYNEQFF. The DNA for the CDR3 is TGTGCCAGCTGGGATTTTTACAATGAGCAGTTCTTC.

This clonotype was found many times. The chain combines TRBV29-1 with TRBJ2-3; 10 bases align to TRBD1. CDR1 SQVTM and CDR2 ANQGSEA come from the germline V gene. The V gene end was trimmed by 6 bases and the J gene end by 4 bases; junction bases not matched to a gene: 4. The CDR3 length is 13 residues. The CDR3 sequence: CSVDRGQSDTQYF. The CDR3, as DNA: TGCAGCGTCGACAGGGGGCAGTCAGATACGCAGTATTTT.

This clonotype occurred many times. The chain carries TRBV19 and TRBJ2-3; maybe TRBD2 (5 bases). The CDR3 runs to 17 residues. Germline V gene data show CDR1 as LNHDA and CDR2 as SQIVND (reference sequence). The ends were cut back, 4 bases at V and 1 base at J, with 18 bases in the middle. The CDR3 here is CASSTQRTVARTDTQYF. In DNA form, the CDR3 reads TGTGCCAGTAGTACTCAGAGGACTGTCGCACGCACAGATACGCAGTATTTT.

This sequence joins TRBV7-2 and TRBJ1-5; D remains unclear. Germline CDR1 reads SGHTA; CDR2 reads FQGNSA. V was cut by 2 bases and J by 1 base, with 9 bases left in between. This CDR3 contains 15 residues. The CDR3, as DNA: TGTGCCAGCAGCTTACAGTCCGGGAGCAATCAGCCCCAGCATTTT. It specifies CASSLQSGSNQPQHF.

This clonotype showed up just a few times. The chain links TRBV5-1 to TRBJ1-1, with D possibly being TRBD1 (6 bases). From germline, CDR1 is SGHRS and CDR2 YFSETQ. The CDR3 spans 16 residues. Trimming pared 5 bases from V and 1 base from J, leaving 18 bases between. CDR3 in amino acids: CASSSNPGAPNTEAFF. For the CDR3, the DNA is TGCGCCAGCAGTTCTAACCCAGGGGCCCCGAACACTGAAGCTTTCTTT.

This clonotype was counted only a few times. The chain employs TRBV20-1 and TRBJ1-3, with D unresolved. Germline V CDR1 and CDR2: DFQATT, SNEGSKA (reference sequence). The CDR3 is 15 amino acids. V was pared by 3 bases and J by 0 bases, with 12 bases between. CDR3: CSARLGSLSGNTIYF. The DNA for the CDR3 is TGCAGTGCTAGGTTGGGCAGTCTCTCTGGAAACACCATATATTTT.

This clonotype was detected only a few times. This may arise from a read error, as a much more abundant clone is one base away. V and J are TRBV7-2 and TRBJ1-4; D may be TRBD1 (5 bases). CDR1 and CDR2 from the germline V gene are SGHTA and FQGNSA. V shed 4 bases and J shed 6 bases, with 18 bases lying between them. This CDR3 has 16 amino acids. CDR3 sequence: CASSSFRRAKHEKLFF. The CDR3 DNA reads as TGTGCCAGCAGCTCGTTCCGCAGGGCTAAGCATGAAAAACTGTTTTTT.

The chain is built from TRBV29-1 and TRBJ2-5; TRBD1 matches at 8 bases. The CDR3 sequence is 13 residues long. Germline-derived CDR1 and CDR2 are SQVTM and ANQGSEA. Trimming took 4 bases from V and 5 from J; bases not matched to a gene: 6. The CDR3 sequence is CSVGQTGVETQYF. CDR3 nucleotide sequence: TGCAGCGTTGGACAGACAGGGGTTGAGACCCAGTACTTC. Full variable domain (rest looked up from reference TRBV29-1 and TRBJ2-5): SAVISQKPSRDICQRGTSLTIQCQVDSQVTMMFWYRQQPGQSLTLIATANQGSEATYESGFVIDKFPISRPNLTFSTLTVSNMSPEDSSIYLCSVGQTGVETQYFGPGTRLLVL.

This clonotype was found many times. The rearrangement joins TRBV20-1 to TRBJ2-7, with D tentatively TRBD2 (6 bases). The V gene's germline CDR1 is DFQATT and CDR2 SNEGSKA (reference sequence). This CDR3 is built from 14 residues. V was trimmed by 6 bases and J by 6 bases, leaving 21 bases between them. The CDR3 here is CSAPEGLVESEQYF. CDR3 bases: TGCAGTGCCCCAGAGGGACTGGTGGAGAGCGAGCAGTACTTC.

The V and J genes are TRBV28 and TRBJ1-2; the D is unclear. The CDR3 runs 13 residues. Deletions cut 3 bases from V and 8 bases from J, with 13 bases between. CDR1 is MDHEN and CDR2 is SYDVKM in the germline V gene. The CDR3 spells CASSFRSVGGYTF. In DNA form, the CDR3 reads TGTGCCAGCAGTTTTCGGAGCGTAGGAGGCTACACCTTC.

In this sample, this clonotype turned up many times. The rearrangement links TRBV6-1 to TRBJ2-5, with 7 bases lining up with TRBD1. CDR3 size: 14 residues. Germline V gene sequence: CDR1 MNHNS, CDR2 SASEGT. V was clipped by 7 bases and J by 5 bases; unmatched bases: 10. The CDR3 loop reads CASMGRQGIETQYF. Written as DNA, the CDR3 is TGTGCCAGCATGGGAAGACAGGGAATCGAGACCCAGTACTTC.

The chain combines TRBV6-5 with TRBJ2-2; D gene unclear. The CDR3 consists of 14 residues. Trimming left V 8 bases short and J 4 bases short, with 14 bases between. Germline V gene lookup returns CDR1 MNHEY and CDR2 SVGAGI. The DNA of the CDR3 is TGTGCCAGCTATAGGGCCTCGGGCACCGGGGAGCTGTTTTTT. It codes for CASYRASGTGELFF.

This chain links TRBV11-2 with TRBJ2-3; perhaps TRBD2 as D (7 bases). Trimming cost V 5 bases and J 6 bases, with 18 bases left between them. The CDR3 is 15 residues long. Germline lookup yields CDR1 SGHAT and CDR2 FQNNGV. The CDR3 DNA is TGTGCCAGCAGCCCAAGGAGGGGGGGCCCCGATACGCAGTATTTT. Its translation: CASSPRRGGPDTQYF.

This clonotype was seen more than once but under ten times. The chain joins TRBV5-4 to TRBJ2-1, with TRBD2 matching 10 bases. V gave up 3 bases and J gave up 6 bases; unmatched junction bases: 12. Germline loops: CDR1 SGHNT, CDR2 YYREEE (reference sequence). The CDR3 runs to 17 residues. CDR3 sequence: CASSSAMLAGVGNEQFF. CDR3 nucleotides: TGTGCCAGCAGCTCTGCCATGCTAGCGGGAGTGGGCAATGAGCAGTTCTTC.

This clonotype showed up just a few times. CDR3 nucleotide sequence: TGTGCCAGCAAGGGGGACAGGTCCTACGAGCAGTACTTC. Translating it yields CASKGDRSYEQYF. The chain links TRBV6-6 to TRBJ2-7; TRBD1 matches at 8 bases. Per the germline V gene, CDR1 is MNHNY and CDR2 is SVGAGI (reference sequence). The CDR3 sequence is 13 residues long. V lost 7 bases to trimming and J lost 1 base; unmatched junction nucleotides: 3.

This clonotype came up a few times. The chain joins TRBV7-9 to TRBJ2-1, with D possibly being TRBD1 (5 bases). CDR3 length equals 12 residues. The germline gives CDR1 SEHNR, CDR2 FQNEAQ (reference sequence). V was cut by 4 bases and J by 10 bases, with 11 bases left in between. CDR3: CASSSQGGEQFF. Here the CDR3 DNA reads TGTGCCAGCAGCTCCCAGGGTGGCGAGCAGTTCTTC. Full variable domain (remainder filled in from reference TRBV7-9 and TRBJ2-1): DTGVSQNPRHKITKRGQNVTFRCDPISEHNRLYWYRQTLGQGPEFLTYFQNEAQLEKSRLLSDRFSAERPKGSFSTLEIQRTEQGDSAMYLCASSSQGGEQFFGPGTRLTVL.

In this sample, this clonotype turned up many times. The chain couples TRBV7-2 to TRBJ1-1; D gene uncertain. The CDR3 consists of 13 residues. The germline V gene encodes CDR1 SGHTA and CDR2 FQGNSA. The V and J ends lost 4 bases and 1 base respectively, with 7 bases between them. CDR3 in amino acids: CASSSQQNTEAFF. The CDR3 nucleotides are TGTGCCAGCAGCTCCCAGCAGAACACTGAAGCTTTCTTT. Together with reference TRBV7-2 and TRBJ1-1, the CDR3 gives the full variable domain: GAGVSQSPSNKVTEKGKDVELRCDPISGHTALYWYRQSLGQGLEFLIYFQGNSAPDKSGLPSDRFSAERTGGSVSTLTIQRTQQEDSAVYLCASSSQQNTEAFFGQGTRLTVV.

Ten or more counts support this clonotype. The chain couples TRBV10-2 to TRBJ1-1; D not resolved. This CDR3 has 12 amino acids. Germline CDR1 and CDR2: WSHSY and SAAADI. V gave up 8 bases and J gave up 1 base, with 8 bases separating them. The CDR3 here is CASLSGNTEAFF. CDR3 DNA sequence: TGCGCCAGCCTGAGTGGGAACACTGAAGCTTTCTTT.

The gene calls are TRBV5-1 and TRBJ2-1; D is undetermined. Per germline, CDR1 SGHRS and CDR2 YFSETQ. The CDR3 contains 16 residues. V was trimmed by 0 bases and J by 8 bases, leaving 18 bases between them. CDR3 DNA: TGCGCCAGCAGCTTGGCCGGTCAGCGCGTAAGCGATGAGCAGTTCTTC. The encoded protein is CASSLAGQRVSDEQFF.

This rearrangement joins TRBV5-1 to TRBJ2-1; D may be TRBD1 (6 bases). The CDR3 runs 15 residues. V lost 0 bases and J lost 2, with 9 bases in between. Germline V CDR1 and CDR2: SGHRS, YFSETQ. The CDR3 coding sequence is TGCGCCAGCAGCTTGGGGGACACCACCTACAATGAGCAGTTCTTC. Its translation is CASSLGDTTYNEQFF.

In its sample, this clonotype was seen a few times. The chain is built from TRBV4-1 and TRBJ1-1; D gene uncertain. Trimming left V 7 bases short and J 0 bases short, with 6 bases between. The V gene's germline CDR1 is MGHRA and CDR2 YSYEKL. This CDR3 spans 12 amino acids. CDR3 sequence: CASKGLNTEAFF. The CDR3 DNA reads TGCGCCAGCAAGGGATTGAACACTGAAGCTTTCTTT.

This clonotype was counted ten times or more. CDR3 region: CASSLGSGVLYEQYF. The DNA of the CDR3 is TGTGCCAGCAGCTTAGGTAGCGGGGTCCTCTACGAGCAGTACTTC. The chain joins TRBV7-2 to TRBJ2-7, with TRBD2 matching over 8 bases. This CDR3 comprises 15 residues. Trimming at V came to 1 base and at J to 3 bases, leaving 5 bases not matched to a gene. The germline gives CDR1 SGHTA, CDR2 FQGNSA. The whole variable domain, filled in from reference TRBV7-2 and TRBJ2-7, reads GAGVSQSPSNKVTEKGKDVELRCDPISGHTALYWYRQSLGQGLEFLIYFQGNSAPDKSGLPSDRFSAERTGGSVSTLTIQRTQQEDSAVYLCASSLGSGVLYEQYFGPGTRLTVT.

The CDR3: CASSFYRGRSYNEQFF. CDR3 DNA: TGTGCCAGCAGTTTTTACAGGGGCAGGTCCTACAATGAGCAGTTCTTC. The chain carries TRBV27 and TRBJ2-1, with 7 positions matching TRBD1. V was pared by 3 bases and J by 1 base, with 6 bases of the junction left unmatched. This CDR3 spans 16 amino acids. Germline lookup yields CDR1 MNHEY and CDR2 SMNVEV (reference sequence).

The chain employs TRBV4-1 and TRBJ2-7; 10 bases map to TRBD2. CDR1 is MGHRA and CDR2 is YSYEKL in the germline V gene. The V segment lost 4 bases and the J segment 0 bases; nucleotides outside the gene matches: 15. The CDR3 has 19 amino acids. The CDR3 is CASSLPPAGGPPSSYEQYF. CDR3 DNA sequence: TGCGCCAGCAGCCTCCCCCCAGCGGGAGGGCCGCCGAGCTCCTACGAGCAGTACTTC.

CDR3: CSASRDGTVYGYTF. The CDR3 DNA follows: TGCAGTGCTAGTCGGGATGGGACGGTCTATGGCTACACCTTC. The chain has TRBV20-1 and TRBJ1-2; D may be TRBD1 (5 bases). Germline loops: CDR1 DFQATT, CDR2 SNEGSKA (reference sequence). The V end was cut by 3 bases, the J end by 4 bases, with 15 bases between. The CDR3 is made up of 14 amino acids.